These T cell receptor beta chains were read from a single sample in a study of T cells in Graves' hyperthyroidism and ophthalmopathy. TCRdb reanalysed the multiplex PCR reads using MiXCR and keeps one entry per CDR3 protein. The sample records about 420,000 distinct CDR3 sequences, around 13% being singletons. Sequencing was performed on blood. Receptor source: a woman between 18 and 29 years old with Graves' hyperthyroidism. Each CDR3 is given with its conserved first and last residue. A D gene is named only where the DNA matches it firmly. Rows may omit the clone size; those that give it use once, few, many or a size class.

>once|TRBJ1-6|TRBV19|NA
TGTGCCTGTCGTGAAGGGATCTCACCCCTCCACTTT
CACREGISPLHF
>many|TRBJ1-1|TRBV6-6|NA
TGTGCCAGCAGTTACATATCGGCAGGGGCCTTCTCTGAAGCTTTCTTT
CASSYISAGAFSEAFF
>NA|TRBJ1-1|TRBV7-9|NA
TGTGCCAGCAGCTCAAGCCGGACAGACACGAACACTGAAGCTTTCTTT
CASSSSRTDTNTEAFF
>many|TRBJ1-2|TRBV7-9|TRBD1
TGTGCCAGCAGCTTAGCGGGACAGGGTGGCTACACCTTC
CASSLAGQGGYTF
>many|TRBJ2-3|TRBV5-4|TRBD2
TGTGCCAGCAGCCATAGACTAGCGGGCACAGATACGCAGTATTTT
CASSHRLAGTDTQYF
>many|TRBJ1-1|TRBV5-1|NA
TGCGCCAGCAGCACGCAAGGCACTGAAGCTTTCTTT
CASSTQGTEAFF
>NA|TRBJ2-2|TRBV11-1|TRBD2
TGTGCCAGCAGCTCATCTAGCGGGAGGGCCTCCGGGGAGCTGTTTTTT
CASSSSSGRASGELFF
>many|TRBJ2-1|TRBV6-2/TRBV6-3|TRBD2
TGTGCCAGCAGTTTCTGGGCTAGCGGGAGGGACGACAATGAGCAGTTCTTC
CASSFWASGRDDNEQFF
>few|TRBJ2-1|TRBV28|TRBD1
TGTGCCAGCAGGACCGGGACAGCACTCTACAATGAGCAGTTCTTC
CASRTGTALYNEQFF
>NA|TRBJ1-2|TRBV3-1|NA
TGTGCCAGCAGAAACTTCAGGGTTGGGGACTATGGCTACACCTTC
CASRNFRVGDYGYTF
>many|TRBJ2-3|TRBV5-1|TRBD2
TGCGCCAGCAGCTTGGCCACTAGCGGGAGGTTGGATACGCAGTATTTT
CASSLATSGRLDTQYF
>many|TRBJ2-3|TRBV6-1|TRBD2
TGTGCCAGCAAACTAGCGGGAAGCACAGATACGCAGTATTTT
CASKLAGSTDTQYF
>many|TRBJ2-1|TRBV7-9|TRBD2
TGTGCCAGCAGCCCCCATCTATTGACTAGCGCCTACAATGAGCAGTTCTTC
CASSPHLLTSAYNEQFF
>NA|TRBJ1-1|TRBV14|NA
TGTGCCAGCAGCCAAAGTAGAACGGCATTCACTGAAGCTTTCTTT
CASSQSRTAFTEAFF
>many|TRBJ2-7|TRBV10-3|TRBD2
TGTGCCTCAGGACTAGCGGATCTCAGGAACGAGCAGTACTTC
CASGLADLRNEQYF
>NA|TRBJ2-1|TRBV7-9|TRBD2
TGTGCCAGCAGCTTTCTGCCCGGGACTAGCGAGAACAATGAGCAGTTCTTC
CASSFLPGTSENNEQFF
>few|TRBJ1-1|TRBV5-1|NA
TGCGCCAGCAGCTTGATCTTGGCGCCGAACACTGAAGCTTTCTTT
CASSLILAPNTEAFF
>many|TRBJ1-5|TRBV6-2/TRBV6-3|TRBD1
TGTGCCAGCAGCCGCCTAAACAGGGGGCAGGGTCAGCCCCAGCATTTT
CASSRLNRGQGQPQHF
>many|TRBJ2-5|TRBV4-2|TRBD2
TGTGCCAGCAGCCAAGAGGGGGTAGCGGGAGGAGAGACCCAGTACTTC
CASSQEGVAGGETQYF
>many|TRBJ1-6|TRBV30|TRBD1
TGTGCCTGGAGCGTCCGGGACAGTCATAATTCACCCCTCCACTTT
CAWSVRDSHNSPLHF
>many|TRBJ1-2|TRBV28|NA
TGTGCCAGCAGGTCACAGTCTAACTATGGCTACACCTTC
CASRSQSNYGYTF
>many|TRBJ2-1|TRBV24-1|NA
TGTGCCACCAGTGATGGAGCGGGTTATGAGCAGTTCTTC
CATSDGAGYEQFF
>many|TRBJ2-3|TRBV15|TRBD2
TGTGCCACCAGCAGAGATTTTGCGGGAGGGCCCGGCACAGATACGCAGTATTTT
CATSRDFAGGPGTDTQYF
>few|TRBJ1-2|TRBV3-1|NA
TGTGCCAGCAGCCAAGTCAGGACGACGGTTGGCAATGGCTACACCTTC
CASSQVRTTVGNGYTF
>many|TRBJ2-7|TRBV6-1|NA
TGTGCCAGCAGACGATCGGACGCTTACGAGCAGTACTTC
CASRRSDAYEQYF
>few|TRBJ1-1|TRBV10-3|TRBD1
TGTGCCATCACCAGGACAGGGAACACTGAAGCTTTCTTT
CAITRTGNTEAFF
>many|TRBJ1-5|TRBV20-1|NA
TGCAGTGCTCCACAGGGAGGTGACTATCAGCCCCAGCATTTT
CSAPQGGDYQPQHF
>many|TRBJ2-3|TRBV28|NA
TGTGCCAGCATCCGGAGCACAGTCAAGATCCGCACAGATACGCAGTATTTT
CASIRSTVKIRTDTQYF
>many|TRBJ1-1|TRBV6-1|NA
TGTGCCAGCAGTGAACCTCGCAGGGATTTCTTT
CASSEPRRDFF
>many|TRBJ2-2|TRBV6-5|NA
TGTGCCAGCAGTTACTCGTTAAACACGAACACCGGGGAGCTGTTTTTT
CASSYSLNTNTGELFF
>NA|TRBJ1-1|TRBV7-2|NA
TGTGCCAGCAGCTTAACGTTTACAAAGATGAACACTGAAGCTTTCTTT
CASSLTFTKMNTEAFF